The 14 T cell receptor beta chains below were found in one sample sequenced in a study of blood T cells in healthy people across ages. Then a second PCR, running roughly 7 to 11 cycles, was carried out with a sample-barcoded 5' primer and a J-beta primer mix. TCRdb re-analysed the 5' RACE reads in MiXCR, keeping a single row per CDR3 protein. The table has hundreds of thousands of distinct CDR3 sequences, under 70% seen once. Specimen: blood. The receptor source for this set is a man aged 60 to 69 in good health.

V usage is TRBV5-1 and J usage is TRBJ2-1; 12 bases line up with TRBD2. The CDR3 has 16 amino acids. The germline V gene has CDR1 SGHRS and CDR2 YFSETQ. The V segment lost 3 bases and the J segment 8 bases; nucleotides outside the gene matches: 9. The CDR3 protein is CASSSRLAGALDEQFF. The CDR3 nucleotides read TGCGCCAGCAGCTCACGACTAGCGGGGGCCCTCGATGAGCAGTTCTTC.

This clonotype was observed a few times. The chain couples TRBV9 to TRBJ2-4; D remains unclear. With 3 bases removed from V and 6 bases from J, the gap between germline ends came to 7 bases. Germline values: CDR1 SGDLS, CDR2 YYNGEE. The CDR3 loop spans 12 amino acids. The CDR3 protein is CASSDPSNIQYF. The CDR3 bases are TGTGCCAGCAGCGACCCCTCAAACATTCAGTACTTC.

CDR3 amino acids: CASAARLSGANVLTF. The CDR3 DNA is TGTGCCAGCGCGGCCCGGCTCTCTGGGGCCAACGTCCTGACTTTC. V gene TRBV25-1 combines with J gene TRBJ2-6; D ambiguous. The germline CDR1 and CDR2 sequences are MGHDK and SYGVNS. The CDR3 sequence is 15 residues long. Trimming took off 8 bases at V and 0 bases at J, with 11 bases between the two ends.

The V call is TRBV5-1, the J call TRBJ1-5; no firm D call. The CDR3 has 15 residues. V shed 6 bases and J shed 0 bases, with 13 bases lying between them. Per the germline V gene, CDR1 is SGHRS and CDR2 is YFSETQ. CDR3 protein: CASTKDGNSNQPQHF. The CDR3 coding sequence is TGCGCCAGCACCAAGGACGGGAATAGCAATCAGCCCCAGCATTTT.

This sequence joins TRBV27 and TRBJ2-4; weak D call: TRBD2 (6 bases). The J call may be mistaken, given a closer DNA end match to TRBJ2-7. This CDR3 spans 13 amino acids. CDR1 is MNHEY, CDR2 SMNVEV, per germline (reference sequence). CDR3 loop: CASTELGGGEQYF. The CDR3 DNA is TGTGCCAGCACCGAATTGGGGGGAGGCGAGCAGTACTTC.

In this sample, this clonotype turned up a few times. This chain's CDR3 is CASSLEPDRGGGYTF. The DNA for the CDR3 is TGCGCCAGCAGCCTGGAGCCTGACAGGGGGGGCGGCTACACCTTC. The chain combines TRBV5-1 with TRBJ1-2, with 9 bases lining up with TRBD1. Trimming removed 4 bases from V and 8 bases from J; junction bases left unmatched: 12. The CDR3 covers 15 residues. CDR1 is SGHRS and CDR2 is YFSETQ in the germline V gene.

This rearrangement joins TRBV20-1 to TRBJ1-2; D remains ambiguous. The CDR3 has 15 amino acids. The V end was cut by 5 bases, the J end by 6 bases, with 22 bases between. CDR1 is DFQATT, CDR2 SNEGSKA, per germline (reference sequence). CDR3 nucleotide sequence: TGCAGTGCTCCCGACTTAGTTGGTAGGGTGGATGGCTACACCTTC. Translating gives CSAPDLVGRVDGYTF.

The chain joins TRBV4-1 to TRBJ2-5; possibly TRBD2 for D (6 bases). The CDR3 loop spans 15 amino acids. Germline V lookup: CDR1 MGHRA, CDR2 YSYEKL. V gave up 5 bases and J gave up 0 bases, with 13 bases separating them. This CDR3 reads CASSKAGRHQETQYF. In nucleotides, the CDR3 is TGCGCCAGCAGCAAAGCGGGTAGACACCAAGAGACCCAGTACTTC.

The CDR3 nucleotides are TGCACCAGCCACAACGGACTCCTGAGGGTTGGCTACACCTTC. It translates to CTSHNGLLRVGYTF. This chain uses TRBV1 with TRBJ1-2. TRBV1 is flagged as a pseudogene. The CDR3 covers 14 residues.

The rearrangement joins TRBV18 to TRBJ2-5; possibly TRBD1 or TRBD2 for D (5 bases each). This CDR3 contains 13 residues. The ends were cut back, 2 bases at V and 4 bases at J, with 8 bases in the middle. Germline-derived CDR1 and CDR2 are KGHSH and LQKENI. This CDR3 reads CASSPYGAETQYF. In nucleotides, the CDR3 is TGTGCCAGCTCACCATACGGGGCAGAGACCCAGTACTTC.

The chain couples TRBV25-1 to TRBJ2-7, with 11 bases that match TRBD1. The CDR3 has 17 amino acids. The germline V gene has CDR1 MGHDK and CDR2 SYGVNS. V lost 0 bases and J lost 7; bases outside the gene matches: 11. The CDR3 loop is CASSEYIGDRGYNEQYF. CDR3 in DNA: TGTGCCAGCAGTGAATATATAGGGGACAGGGGGTACAATGAGCAGTACTTC.

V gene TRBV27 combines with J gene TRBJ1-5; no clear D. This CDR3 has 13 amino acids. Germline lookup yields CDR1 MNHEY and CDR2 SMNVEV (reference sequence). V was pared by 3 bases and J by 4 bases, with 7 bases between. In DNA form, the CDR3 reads TGTGCCAGCAGTTTGGGCAAAAATCAGCCCCAGCATTTT. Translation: CASSLGKNQPQHF.

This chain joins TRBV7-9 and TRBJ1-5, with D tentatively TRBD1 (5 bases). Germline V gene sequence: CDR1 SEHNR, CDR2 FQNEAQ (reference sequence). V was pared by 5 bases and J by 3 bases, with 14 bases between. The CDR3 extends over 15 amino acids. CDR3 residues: CASSGSGGYNQPQHF. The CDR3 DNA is TGTGCCAGCAGCGGCTCTGGGGGGTACAATCAGCCCCAGCATTTT.

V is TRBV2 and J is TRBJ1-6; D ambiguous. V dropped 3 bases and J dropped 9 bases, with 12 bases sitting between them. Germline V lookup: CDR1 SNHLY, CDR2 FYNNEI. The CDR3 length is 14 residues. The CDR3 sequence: CASSEGRTVSPLHF. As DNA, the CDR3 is TGTGCCAGCAGTGAGGGGAGGACGGTTTCACCCCTCCACTTT. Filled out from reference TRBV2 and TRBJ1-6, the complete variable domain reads EPEVTQTPSHQVTQMGQEVILRCVPISNHLYFYWYRQILGQKVEFLVSFYNNEISEKSEIFDDQFSVERPDGSNFTLKIRSTKLEDSAMYFCASSEGRTVSPLHFGNGTRLTVT.